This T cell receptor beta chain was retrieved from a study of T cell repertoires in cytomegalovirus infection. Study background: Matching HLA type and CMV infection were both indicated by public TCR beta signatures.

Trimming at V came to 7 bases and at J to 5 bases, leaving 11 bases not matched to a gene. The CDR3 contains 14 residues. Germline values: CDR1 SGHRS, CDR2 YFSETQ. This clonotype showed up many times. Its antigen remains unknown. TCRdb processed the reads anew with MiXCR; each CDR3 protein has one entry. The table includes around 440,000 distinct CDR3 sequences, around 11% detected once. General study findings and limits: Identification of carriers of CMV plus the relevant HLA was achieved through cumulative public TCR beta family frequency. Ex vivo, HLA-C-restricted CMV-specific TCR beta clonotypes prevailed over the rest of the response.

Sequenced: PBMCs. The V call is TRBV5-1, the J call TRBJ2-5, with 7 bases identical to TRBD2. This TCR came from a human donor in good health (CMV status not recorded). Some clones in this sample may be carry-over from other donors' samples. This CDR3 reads CASGRGNGWETQYF. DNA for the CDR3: TGCGCCAGCGGGCGGGGGAACGGATGGGAGACCCAGTACTTC.